Listed below are T cell receptor beta chains from one sample, sequenced in a study of tumor-infiltrating lymphocytes in primary liver carcinoma. TCRdb re-called the multiplex PCR reads with MiXCR, one entry per CDR3 protein. The profile shows hundreds of thousands of distinct CDR3 sequences, around three fifths of them singletons. What was sequenced was peripheral blood. The source is a woman aged 25 to 39 with primary liver carcinoma and hepatitis B virus infection. Both conserved end residues are part of each CDR3. The D gene is left open where the match is weak. A row's size may be missing; if present it is once, few, many or a size class.

V gene	clone size	J gene	D gene	CDR3 DNA	CDR3 protein
TRBV28	few	TRBJ2-7	TRBD1	TGTGCCAGCGGCCCGACCGGGACAGGGCTCTACGAGCAGTACTTC	CASGPTGTGLYEQYF
TRBV12-3/TRBV12-4	-	TRBJ2-2	-	TGTGCCAGCAGTTTGAGACGAGCTGATTTGAGCACCGGGGAGCCGTTTTTT	CASSLRRADLSTGEPFF
TRBV4-3	-	TRBJ2-1	-	TGCCCCAGCCGCCAAGACGCGGGAAGCTCCTACAATGAGCAGTTCTTC	CPSRQDAGSSYNEQFF
TRBV5-1	few	TRBJ1-2	-	TGCGCCAGCAGCTTGGGCAGGGTTGTTAATGGCTACACCTTC	CASSLGRVVNGYTF
TRBV4-2	many	TRBJ2-3	-	TGTGCCAGCAGCCAAGAAGGTGATGGAGATACGCAGTATTTT	CASSQEGDGDTQYF
TRBV6-2/TRBV6-3	many	TRBJ1-5	-	TGTGCCAGCAGTTTTAAGGGGTTGGGAAATCAGCCCCAGCATTTT	CASSFKGLGNQPQHF
TRBV12-3/TRBV12-4	-	TRBJ1-5	TRBD1	TGTGCCAGCAGCACGACAGGGAATCAGCCCCAGCATTTT	CASSTTGNQPQHF
TRBV4-1	few	TRBJ2-7	-	TGCGCCAGCAGCCAACCCCACAGGGTGGGATCCTACGAGCAGTACTTC	CASSQPHRVGSYEQYF
TRBV10-3	-	TRBJ2-2	TRBD1	TGTGCCATCAGTGAGGTAGGGGGCAACGGGGAGCTGTTTTTT	CAISEVGGNGELFF
TRBV11-1	once	TRBJ2-7	-	TGTGTCACCTCATACAGCAGGCAGAGAGAGCAGTACTTC	CVTSYSRQREQYF
TRBV6-2/TRBV6-3	-	TRBJ2-3	TRBD2	TGTGCCAGCATATCCGTAGCGGGAGTATGGCGGTATTTT	CASISVAGVWRYF
TRBV13	few	TRBJ2-7	-	TGTGCCAGCAGCTCCCAGGGGAGGGACGAGCAGTACTTC	CASSSQGRDEQYF
TRBV7-9	-	TRBJ1-4	-	TGTGCCAGCACACAACCGACAGTCGGTGAAAAACTGTTTTTT	CASTQPTVGEKLFF
TRBV11-2	many	TRBJ2-1	-	TGTGCCAGCAGCTGGGCCGCCCTGAATGAGCAGTTCTTC	CASSWAALNEQFF
TRBV11-1	many	TRBJ1-1	TRBD1	TGTGCCAGCAGCCCTGGACAGGGTTTTGCGCCTGAAGCTTTCTTT	CASSPGQGFAPEAFF
TRBV14	-	TRBJ1-1	-	TGTGCCAGCAGCCAAACCAGGGTGTGGTCAATGAACACTGAAGCTTTCTTT	CASSQTRVWSMNTEAFF
TRBV11-1	-	TRBJ2-7	-	TGTGCCTGCAGCCCTCGGACGAGTGGGGACGAGCAGTACTTC	CACSPRTSGDEQYF
TRBV6-2/TRBV6-3	few	TRBJ2-5	TRBD2	TGTGCCAGCAGTTGGACTAGCAACCAAGAGACCCAGTACTTC	CASSWTSNQETQYF
TRBV7-9	-	TRBJ2-1	-	TGTGCCAGCAGCCCCATGGGAGGATATGAGCAGTTCTTC	CASSPMGGYEQFF
TRBV11-2	many	TRBJ2-7	TRBD2	TGTGCCAGCAGCTTTGGGGGGTTAGCGGGTGTCGAGCAGTACTTC	CASSFGGLAGVEQYF
TRBV5-4	-	TRBJ2-2	-	TGTACCAGCAGCTTAAGGAGGCTAGCGCTGAACACCGGGGAGCTGTTTTTT	CTSSLRRLALNTGELFF
TRBV12-3/TRBV12-4	few	TRBJ1-2	-	TGTGCCAGCAGTTCCGGCGGGACTGAATACACCTTC	CASSSGGTEYTF
TRBV7-2	-	TRBJ2-7	-	TGTGCCAGCAGCTCCTCGAGACGGGCCCGAGGGCAGTACTTC	CASSSSRRARGQYF
TRBV28	-	TRBJ2-7	-	TGTGCCAGCAGACGGGAGTTCTCCTACGAGCAGTACTTC	CASRREFSYEQYF
TRBV29-1	-	TRBJ1-2	-	TGCAGCGCTGATAAGGGACTGCCTAACTATGGCTACACGTTC	CSADKGLPNYGYTF
TRBV20-1	-	TRBJ1-1	TRBD1	TGCAGTGCCCGACAGGGAAGAGCTTTCTTT	CSARQGRAFF
TRBV28	-	TRBJ2-2	-	TGTGCCAGCAGTTTCCCAGACACCGGGGAGCTGTTTTTT	CASSFPDTGELFF
TRBV7-9	-	TRBJ2-2	-	TGTGCCAGCAGCTTAGGTACAGGGAGGGACACCGGGGAGCTGTTTTTT	CASSLGTGRDTGELFF
TRBV11-3	-	TRBJ2-1	-	TGTGACAGCAGCCAGAAAGCGGAGGGCTACAATGAGCAGTTCTTC	CDSSQKAEGYNEQFF
TRBV6-5	-	TRBJ2-7	-	TGTTCCAGCAGTTACTCGCAGGTTAGCTCCTACGAGCAGTACTTC	CSSSYSQVSSYEQYF
TRBV6-2/TRBV6-3	-	TRBJ2-1	TRBD2	TGCGCCAGCAGTTACGGTCTAGCGGGAGCCAATGAGCTGTTCTTC	CASSYGLAGANELFF
TRBV10-3	-	TRBJ2-1	-	TGTGCCATGGCTGCGGGAATGGACAATGAGCAGTTCTTC	CAMAAGMDNEQFF
TRBV6-1	many	TRBJ2-6	TRBD2	TGTGCCAGCACCGGGGGACTAGTCCGGTTGAGTGGGGCCAACGTCCTGACTTTC	CASTGGLVRLSGANVLTF
TRBV5-4	-	TRBJ2-7	TRBD2	TGTGCCAGCAGCTTGAGGAATCTAGCGGGGCACTACGAGCAGTACTTC	CASSLRNLAGHYEQYF